Listed below are T cell receptor beta chains from one sample, sequenced in a study of shared clonotypes between healthy human individuals. Measured with immunoSEQ multiplex PCR; TCRdb has only the in-frame clones, and not every one. The profile shows 2 million to 3 million clones, approximately 94% of them singletons. Material: naive CD4+ T cells from PBMCs. The receptors come from a man between 18 and 29 years old in good health. Some clones in this sample may be carry-over from other donors' samples. Both conserved end residues are part of each CDR3.

v_gene	j_gene	CDR3aa
TRBV19	TRBJ2-7	CASSLAGTASYEQYF
TRBV15	TRBJ1-2	CATSKGAGRDFYGYTF
TRBV11-3	TRBJ2-1	CASSLQGDEQFF
TRBV28	TRBJ1-1	CASSPSSGTGKTEAFF
TRBV5-1	TRBJ2-1	CASSPQSGANEQFF
TRBV29-1	TRBJ1-3	CSVESGGAGNTIYF
TRBV5-1	TRBJ2-1	CASSPGLNEQFF
TRBV5-1	TRBJ2-3	CASSFLAGSTDTQYF
TRBV19	TRBJ2-3	CASSQRDRGYTTDTQYF
TRBV28	TRBJ2-5	CASRNQDKETQYF
TRBV19	TRBJ1-1	CASSLTRNRGREAFF
TRBV4-1	TRBJ1-4	CASSQDRSEKLFF
TRBV30	TRBJ1-4	CAWSTGILAEKLFF
TRBV2	TRBJ2-1	CASRFQGSNEQFF
TRBV7-6	TRBJ1-2	CASSPPRADYGYTF
TRBV19	TRBJ1-5	CASSIIIYSNQPQHF